This T cell receptor (beta chain) was sequenced during a study of T cell repertoires in cytomegalovirus infection. Study in general: Public TCR beta signatures marked donors with CMV infection and the matching HLA.

CDR3 size: 16 residues. Germline-derived CDR1 and CDR2 are LNHDA and SQIVND (reference sequence). The V end lost 1 base, the J end lost 1 base, and 13 bases lay between the germline ends. TCRdb reanalysed the reads using MiXCR and keeps one entry per CDR3 protein. The table shows 150,000 to 200,000 distinct CDR3 sequences, with approximately 19% occurring only once. The genes are TRBV19 and TRBJ1-1; D unresolved. Sequencing was performed on PBMCs. This receptor was identified in a human donor in good health (CMV status not recorded). Some clones in this sample may be carry-over from other donors' samples. The CDR3 nucleotides read TGTGCCAGTAGTATAGGCGGCAGGCTACCGAACACTGAAGCTTTCTTT. Protein product: CASSIGGRLPNTEAFF. The variable domain in full, with the rest retrieved from reference TRBV19 and TRBJ1-1, is DGGITQSPKYLFRKEGQNVTLSCEQNLNHDAMYWYRQDPGQGLRLIYYSQIVNDFQKGDIAEGYSVSREKKESFPLTVTSAQKNPTAFYLCASSIGGRLPNTEAFFGQGTRLTVV.